This TCR beta chain was obtained from a study of shared clonotypes between healthy human individuals. Trimming cost V 3 bases and J 0 bases, with 12 bases left between them. The germline CDR1 and CDR2 sequences are SGHTA and FQGTGA. This CDR3 has 16 amino acids. Sequencing used immunoSEQ multiplex PCR; TCRdb keeps in-frame clones, though not all of them. The sample records over a million clones, approximately 80% being singletons. V usage is TRBV7-3 and J usage is TRBJ1-3; D ambiguous. The receptor comes from a man younger than 35 in good health. Some clones in this sample may be carry-over from other donors' samples. Sequencing was carried out using memory CD4+ T cells from PBMCs. Subset: CD45RA-negative fraction. CDR3 in amino acids: CASSFSGSVSGNTIYF. CDR3 nucleotides: TGTGCCAGCAGCTTTTCCGGGAGCGTCTCTGGAAACACCATATATTTT.